This T cell receptor (beta chain) was captured by sequencing in a study of T cell changes during pregnancy in multiple sclerosis. Germline CDR1 and CDR2: SGHDT and YYEEEE. This CDR3 region has 15 residues. Unmatched junction bases numbered 7, after V lost 1 base and J lost 5 bases. This clone was recorded once. TCRdb's copy holds only in-frame clones and misses some; the assay was immunoSEQ multiplex PCR. Altogether about 8,500 clones are present, 70% to 90% being singletons, with the ten largest covering roughly 10%. V and J are TRBV5-6 and TRBJ2-5, with 8 nucleotides matching TRBD2. The clonotype originates from a female donor in good health, enrolled as a control in a pregnancy study. The material was CD8+ T cells from peripheral blood mononuclear cells, obtained in the first trimester of pregnancy. In nucleotides, the CDR3 is TGTGCCAGCAGCTTGAAGCGGGGGTCCCCCGAGACCCAGTACTTC. It encodes CASSLKRGSPETQYF.